The next 10 T cell receptor beta chains were all read from a single sample in a study of T cell responses to AZD1222 COVID-19 vaccine. Sequenced by immunoSEQ multiplex PCR; TCRdb stores in-frame clones only, minus some. The sample records 70,000 to 90,000 clones, roughly 90% being singletons. This sample comprised peripheral blood, obtained on day 0 of AZD1222 vaccination. All receptors derive from an adult in good health.

The V call is TRBV7-2, the J call TRBJ2-1; D is possibly TRBD2 (6 bases). Trimming removed 5 bases at V and 5 bases at J, with 19 bases between. This CDR3 region has 16 residues. CDR1 and CDR2 from the germline V gene are SGHTA and FQGNSA. The CDR3 region is CASSPSWWRGDNEQFF. CDR3 nucleotides: TGTGCCAGCAGCCCGTCGTGGTGGCGCGGGGACAATGAGCAGTTCTTC.

This clone was seen a handful of times. The rearrangement joins TRBV7-2 to TRBJ2-1; tentatively, D is TRBD1 (6 bases). V was cut by 5 bases and J by 3 bases, with 8 bases left in between. The CDR3 sequence is 13 residues long. Germline CDR1 SGHTA, CDR2 FQGNSA. CDR3 residues: CASSTDSYNEQFF. The CDR3 coding sequence is TGTGCCAGCAGCACGGACAGCTACAATGAGCAGTTCTTC.

This chain joins TRBV7-6 and TRBJ2-2; D is possibly TRBD2 (5 bases). This CDR3 contains 15 residues. Germline values: CDR1 SGHVS, CDR2 FNYEAQ. Trimming pared 3 bases from V and 2 bases from J, leaving 10 bases between. CDR3 sequence: CASSLRRVNTGELFF. CDR3 bases: TGTGCCAGCAGCTTGCGGCGGGTCAACACCGGGGAGCTGTTTTTT.

The chain carries TRBV5-1 and TRBJ2-5; unclear D gene. This CDR3 region has 11 residues. CDR1 is SGHRS and CDR2 is YFSETQ in the germline V gene. With 2 bases removed from V and 4 bases from J, the gap between germline ends came to 3 bases. CDR3 residues: CASSLRETQYF. CDR3 in DNA: TGCGCCAGCAGCTTACGAGAGACCCAGTACTTC.

The J gene is TRBJ2-5, the V gene TRBV6-5; possible D gene TRBD1, 7 bases. The germline V gene encodes CDR1 MNHEY and CDR2 SVGAGI. The CDR3 is 15 residues long. Trimming removed 5 bases at V and 2 bases at J, with 15 bases between. The CDR3 reads CASSRLGTEQETQYF. DNA of the CDR3: TGTGCCAGCAGTCGACTAGGGACAGAACAAGAGACCCAGTACTTC.

The chain uses TRBV30 and TRBJ2-5; 7 bases are a match to TRBD2. The CDR3 contains 12 residues. V dropped 5 bases and J dropped 5; count of bases not matched to a gene: 5. Germline V gene lookup returns CDR1 GTSNPN and CDR2 SVGIG (reference sequence). CDR3 residues: CAWSGGGETQYF. The CDR3 bases are TGTGCCTGGTCGGGGGGAGGGGAGACCCAGTACTTC.

The chain is built from TRBV5-6 and TRBJ1-2, with TRBD1 identical over 9 bases. The CDR3 runs to 13 residues. V lost 5 bases, J lost 10 bases, and 9 bases stayed unmatched. Germline V gene sequence: CDR1 SGHDT, CDR2 YYEEEE. CDR3 amino acids: CASRWTGEMSYTF. The CDR3 DNA sequence: TGTGCCAGCAGGTGGACAGGGGAAATGTCCTACACCTTC.

The chain combines TRBV6-2 or TRBV6-3 with TRBJ1-4; D uncertain. Germline loops: CDR1 MNHEY, CDR2 SVGEGT. This CDR3 comprises 15 residues. The germline V and J ends were trimmed by 2 bases and 2 bases, with 9 bases remaining between them. The CDR3 coding sequence is TGTGCCAGCAGTTACGAAGGAACGACTAATGAAAAACTGTTTTTT. Its translation: CASSYEGTTNEKLFF.

The rearrangement uses TRBV19 and TRBJ2-7, with a weak D call TRBD2 (6 bases). V was clipped by 5 bases and J by 2 bases, with 13 bases between them. Germline V lookup: CDR1 LNHDA, CDR2 SQIVND (reference sequence). CDR3 size: 14 residues. CDR3 DNA sequence: TGTGCCAGTAGTCATCAGGGAGGCGCCTACGAGCAGTACTTC. Amino acids: CASSHQGGAYEQYF.

The CDR3 reads CASSVDRVAEKLFF. CDR3 sequence (DNA): TGCGCCAGCAGCGTGGACAGGGTGGCCGAAAAACTGTTTTTT. The V call is TRBV5-1, the J call TRBJ1-4; TRBD1 matches at 8 bases. The germline V gene has CDR1 SGHRS and CDR2 YFSETQ. The CDR3 has 14 residues. V lost 4 bases, J lost 8 bases, and 7 bases stayed unmatched.